The sequence of this T cell receptor (beta chain) was determined in a study of blood T cell repertoires in COVID-19. Across the whole study: Sample material is recorded as cDNA or gDNA derived from T cells, B-cell-depleted T cells, or PBMCs.

Using immunoSEQ multiplex PCR, the repertoire was profiled, and TCRdb retains in-frame clones only, with some absent. The repertoire consists of approximately 140,000 clones, with 88% occurring once and the leading ten covering more than 1%. This clone was counted a single time. The sequenced sample was PBMCs or T cells enriched from blood (not recorded which). The source of this sequence is a woman in her 30s with acute COVID-19.

DNA for the CDR3: TGCGCCAGCAGCCAAGCACAGGGGGCTATATACGAGCAGTACTTC. It codes for CASSQAQGAIYEQYF. The gene calls are TRBV4-3 and TRBJ2-7; TRBD1 aligns across 9 bases. V dropped 1 base and J dropped 4; count of bases not matched to a gene: 5. Germline V gene lookup returns CDR1 LGHNA and CDR2 YSLEER. This CDR3 is 15 amino acids long.